These T cell receptor beta chains were read from a single sample in a study of cytomegalovirus exposure and HLA in healthy donors. Clones were read by immunoSEQ multiplex PCR, and TCRdb kept only the in-frame ones, dropping some. Of about 120,000 clones detected, under 85% appear once; the ten largest clones hold about 6%. The material sequenced was PBMCs. The receptors shown here come from a man aged 18 to 30 in good health and CMV-seropositive. The CDR3 runs from the conserved cysteine through the conserved F or W. D genes are given only for firm matches. Clone size is not always given. Where it is, it says once, few, many or a class for expanded clones.

cdr3_length	v_call	d_call	j_call	clone_size	cdr3_aa	cdr3_nt
14	TRBV5-1	TRBD1	TRBJ2-7	-	CASSLRGQTYEQYF	TGCGCCAGCAGCTTAAGGGGACAGACCTACGAGCAGTACTTC
15	TRBV5-4	TRBD1	TRBJ1-2	few	CASSLVGQGYYGYTF	TGTGCCAGCAGCTTGGTGGGACAGGGTTACTATGGCTACACCTTC
16	TRBV5-1	TRBD1	TRBJ2-2	few	CASSASTGSDTGELFF	TGCGCCAGCAGCGCTTCGACAGGGTCCGACACCGGGGAGCTGTTTTTT
16	TRBV30	TRBD1	TRBJ1-3	-	CAWSVRRQGSGNTIYF	TGTGCCTGGAGTGTTAGGAGACAGGGCTCTGGAAACACCATATATTTT
15	TRBV28	-	TRBJ2-5	-	CASSLPSADQETQYF	TGTGCCAGCAGTTTACCCTCAGCGGATCAAGAGACCCAGTACTTC
14	TRBV4-1	-	TRBJ1-1	-	CASSRSLGGSEAFF	TGCGCCAGCAGCCGTTCTCTTGGCGGTTCTGAAGCTTTCTTT
15	TRBV30	TRBD1	TRBJ1-4	-	CAWSGDSLKSEKLFF	TGTGCCTGGAGTGGGGACAGCCTGAAGAGTGAAAAACTGTTTTTT
18	TRBV7-9	TRBD1	TRBJ1-6	few	CASSLDNLRDRVNSPLHF	TGTGCCAGCAGCTTAGACAACCTCCGGGACAGGGTTAATTCACCCCTCCACTTT
17	TRBV9	TRBD2	TRBJ2-3	once	CASSVGLAGGLPDTQYF	TGTGCCAGCAGCGTAGGACTAGCGGGAGGGCTCCCAGATACGCAGTATTTT
13	TRBV6-6	-	TRBJ1-1	once	CASIGGRNTEAFF	TGTGCCAGCATCGGGGGTCGGAACACTGAAGCTTTCTTT
13	TRBV7-2	-	TRBJ2-7	-	CASSLEPVYEQYF	TGTGCCAGCAGCTTAGAGCCGGTCTACGAGCAGTACTTC
13	TRBV30	-	TRBJ1-1	-	CAWRFPGGTEAFF	TGTGCCTGGAGATTCCCTGGAGGAACTGAAGCTTTCTTT
14	TRBV28	-	TRBJ1-5	-	CASNSPRGYQPQHF	TGTGCCAGCAACTCACCTAGGGGTTATCAGCCCCAGCATTTT
16	TRBV7-6	TRBD2	TRBJ2-5	-	CASSLAVGGAGETQYF	TGTGCCAGCAGCTTAGCTGTCGGGGGGGCCGGGGAGACCCAGTACTTC
14	TRBV7-2	-	TRBJ2-5	few	CASSTLQGPGEQYF	TGTGCCAGCAGCACCTTACAGGGTCCCGGGGAGCAGTACTTC
15	TRBV6-1	-	TRBJ2-4	-	CASSNGFIAKNIQYF	TGTGCCAGCAGTAACGGGTTTATAGCCAAAAACATTCAGTACTTC
13	TRBV6-4	-	TRBJ1-5	-	CASSPSGNQPQHF	TGTGCCAGCAGCCCAAGCGGCAATCAGCCCCAGCATTTT
16	TRBV6-5	-	TRBJ1-3	few	CASSYRSGSSGNTIYF	TGTGCCAGCAGTTACCGGTCCGGGAGCTCTGGAAACACCATATATTTT
14	TRBV11-2	-	TRBJ1-2	-	CASSRGGVYDGYTF	TGTGCCAGCAGTCGGGGGGGCGTCTATGATGGCTACACCTTC
14	TRBV6-6	-	TRBJ1-3	-	CASRLTNSGNTIYF	TGTGCCAGCAGGCTCACAAACTCTGGAAACACCATATATTTT
15	TRBV7-3	-	TRBJ2-7	-	CASSSPQRNSYEQYF	TGTGCCAGCAGCTCCCCCCAGCGGAACTCCTACGAGCAGTACTTC
15	TRBV29-1	-	TRBJ2-5	few	CSVEDHARPGETQYF	TGCAGCGTTGAAGATCACGCCCGACCAGGAGAGACCCAGTACTTC
15	TRBV18	-	TRBJ1-1	-	CASSPDSSQNTEAFF	TGTGCCAGCTCACCCGACAGTTCCCAGAACACTGAAGCTTTCTTT
16	TRBV7-8	-	TRBJ1-3	-	CASSSGRAGAGNTIYF	TGTGCCAGCAGCTCGGGCCGAGCGGGAGCTGGAAACACCATATATTTT
14	TRBV7-9	TRBD2	TRBJ2-3	-	CASIHREGTDTQYF	TGTGCCAGCATCCACCGGGAGGGTACGGATACGCAGTATTTT
13	TRBV25-1	-	TRBJ1-1	few	CASSVQPNTEAFF	TGTGCCAGCAGTGTACAGCCGAACACTGAAGCTTTCTTT
13	TRBV5-5	TRBD1	TRBJ1-1	-	CATGQGAKTEAFF	TGTGCCACCGGACAGGGGGCGAAAACTGAAGCTTTCTTT
15	TRBV6-5	-	TRBJ2-7	-	CASSPEQGTTYEQYF	TGTGCCAGCAGTCCCGAACAGGGTACGACCTACGAGCAGTACTTC
15	TRBV30	-	TRBJ2-7	-	CAWSDEAGRFGEQYF	TGTGCCTGGAGTGATGAGGCAGGGCGGTTCGGCGAGCAGTACTTC
14	TRBV5-1	TRBD1	TRBJ1-2	once	CASSLGTGVSGYTF	TGCGCCAGCAGCTTGGGGACAGGGGTTAGTGGCTACACCTTC
13	TRBV14	-	TRBJ1-1	-	CASHRGANTEAFF	TGTGCCAGCCACCGGGGTGCGAACACTGAAGCTTTCTTT
11	TRBV2	-	TRBJ2-1	-	CASSDRDEQFF	TGTGCCAGCAGTGACCGCGATGAGCAGTTCTTC
15	TRBV7-8	TRBD1	TRBJ2-7	-	CASSPRTGGSYEQYF	TGTGCCAGCAGCCCCAGGACAGGGGGCTCCTACGAGCAGTACTTC
15	TRBV9	TRBD1	TRBJ2-5	-	CASSVGTDRAETQYF	TGTGCCAGCAGCGTAGGCACAGACAGGGCAGAGACCCAGTACTTC
17	TRBV7-8	TRBD1	TRBJ1-1	-	CASSSPGQSLMNTEAFF	TGTGCCAGCAGCTCTCCGGGACAGAGCCTCATGAACACTGAAGCTTTCTTT
14	TRBV6-6	-	TRBJ2-7	-	CASSSTGLGYEQYF	TGTGCCAGCAGTTCGACAGGTTTAGGGTACGAGCAGTACTTC
16	TRBV6-1	-	TRBJ2-7	few	CASSDSLRTATYEQYF	TGTGCCAGCAGTGATTCCCTTAGGACAGCTACCTACGAGCAGTACTTC
15	TRBV7-8	TRBD1	TRBJ2-2	-	CASSLDRGWDGELFF	TGTGCCAGCAGCTTGGACAGGGGGTGGGACGGGGAGCTGTTTTTT